A selection of T cell receptor beta chains follows, all from one sample in a study of a mutant IDH1 vaccine in newly diagnosed glioma. No antigens are known for them. Profiling relied on immunoSEQ multiplex PCR, and the TCRdb table lists in-frame clones only, not all of them. The sample records 45,000 to 55,000 clones, just under 80% being singletons. Sample: PBMCs, taken from a glioma patient whose treatment included an IDH1 peptide vaccine. Receptors originate from a woman in her thirties or forties with glioma. CDR3s include the opening cysteine and the closing phenylalanine or tryptophan. A D gene is named only where the DNA matches it firmly. Size tells how often a clone was seen (once, few, many) or the class of an expanded clone, and some rows leave it out.

d_gene,abundance,j_gene,len,v_gene,CDR3nt,CDR3aa
NA,NA,TRBJ2-3,16,TRBV5-5,TGTGCCAGCAGCTTGAACCCTGCGGCTAGCACAGATACGCAGTATTTT,CASSLNPAASTDTQYF
NA,few,TRBJ1-5,17,TRBV4-1,TGCGCCAGCAGCCAGACCCGCTTAGTGGGGGGATATCAGCCCCAGCATTTT,CASSQTRLVGGYQPQHF
TRBD1,NA,TRBJ1-4,13,TRBV18,TGTGCCAGCTCAGGGACAGATTTGGAAAAACTGTTTTTT,CASSGTDLEKLFF
NA,NA,TRBJ2-4,16,TRBV2,TGTGCCAGCAGTGAATCGTTGGGGTTAGCCAAAAACATTCAGTACTTC,CASSESLGLAKNIQYF
NA,NA,TRBJ2-7,13,TRBV23-1,TGCGCCAGCAGTCAACAGGAGTCCTACGAGCAGTACTTC,CASSQQESYEQYF
NA,NA,TRBJ1-1,15,TRBV29-1,TGCAGCGTTGCCCCAGGGTGGGGCATGAACACTGAAGCTTTCTTT,CSVAPGWGMNTEAFF
NA,NA,TRBJ2-3,13,TRBV30,TGTGCCTGGAGTGTACGGGGGCCAGATACGCAGTATTTT,CAWSVRGPDTQYF
NA,few,TRBJ2-3,14,TRBV2,TGTGCCAGCAGTGAAGTTGGACACACAGATACGCAGTATTTT,CASSEVGHTDTQYF
NA,NA,TRBJ1-6,14,TRBV19,TGTGCCAGTAGAGACGGCAGGGGAGGGTCACCCCTCCACTTT,CASRDGRGGSPLHF
NA,few,TRBJ2-5,15,TRBV19,TGTGCCAGTAGTATGGCAGGGTCGGGGCAAGAGACCCAGTACTTC,CASSMAGSGQETQYF
NA,once,TRBJ1-2,15,TRBV7-9,TGTGCCAGCAGCTTGGCGTCCGCCGGGTTCTATGGCTACACCTTC,CASSLASAGFYGYTF
NA,NA,TRBJ1-2,14,TRBV18,TGTGCCAGCTCACCTACGGGGACGGTCTATGGCTACACCTTC,CASSPTGTVYGYTF
NA,NA,TRBJ2-2,12,TRBV9,TGTGCCAGCAGCCGGAGTACCGGGGAGCTGTTTTTT,CASSRSTGELFF
TRBD1,NA,TRBJ2-5,13,TRBV27,TGTGCCAGCAGTTCGGGACAGCAAGAGACCCAGTACTTC,CASSSGQQETQYF
NA,NA,TRBJ2-2,12,TRBV5-1,TGCGCCAGCAGCTTGGAAAGGGGGGAGCTGTTTTTT,CASSLERGELFF
NA,NA,TRBJ2-7,16,TRBV4-1,TGCGCCAGCAGCCGCCCGGGACGGGAAAGATCCTACGAGCAGTACTTC,CASSRPGRERSYEQYF
NA,NA,TRBJ1-1,15,TRBV10-3,TGTGCCATCAGTGACCTCACTGTGGGGAACACTGAAGCTTTCTTT,CAISDLTVGNTEAFF
NA,NA,TRBJ2-2,16,TRBV5-4,TGTGCCAGCAGCTTTCCAGGCAGCAAGAACACCGGGGAGCTGTTTTTT,CASSFPGSKNTGELFF
NA,NA,TRBJ2-1,10,TRBV20-1,TGCAGTGCTGGCCCGCGTGAGCAGTTCTTC,CSAGPREQFF
NA,once,TRBJ2-1,12,TRBV29-1,TGCAGCGCTCGGACTAATTCAAATGAGCAGTTCTTC,CSARTNSNEQFF
NA,NA,TRBJ1-2,16,TRBV6-6,TGTGCCAGCAGTTACAAGTCGGCAATTGGGGTCTATGGCTACACCTTC,CASSYKSAIGVYGYTF
TRBD1,NA,TRBJ1-2,16,TRBV19,TGTGCCAGTAGGCATCCCGGGACAGGGGAGAACTATGGCTACACCTTC,CASRHPGTGENYGYTF
TRBD1,NA,TRBJ1-1,16,TRBV9,TGTGCCAGCAGCGTAGGGGGAGGGGGCGGGAACACTGAAGCTTTCTTT,CASSVGGGGGNTEAFF
NA,NA,TRBJ1-6,13,TRBV30,TGTGCCTGGAGTGAGGGGCGGCCTTCACCCCTCCACTTT,CAWSEGRPSPLHF
NA,NA,TRBJ2-3,14,TRBV7-2,TGTGCCAGCAGCCCCGATGGGAGGACAGATACGCAGTATTTT,CASSPDGRTDTQYF
TRBD1,NA,TRBJ2-7,15,TRBV7-2,TGTGCCAGCAGCTTAGGTATACAGGGGGGTTACGAGCAGTACTTC,CASSLGIQGGYEQYF
NA,NA,TRBJ2-7,15,TRBV9,TGTGCCAGCAGCGTAGCTGGACAGAGCTCCTACGAGCAGTACTTC,CASSVAGQSSYEQYF
TRBD1,NA,TRBJ1-4,16,TRBV4-3,TGCGCCAGCAGCCACGCAGGGGGCCTGGGTAATGAAAAACTGTTTTTT,CASSHAGGLGNEKLFF
NA,NA,TRBJ1-3,16,TRBV25-1,TGTGCCAGCAGTGAGCCGTTCCCGAGCTCTGGAAACACCATATATTTT,CASSEPFPSSGNTIYF
NA,NA,TRBJ2-7,11,TRBV2,TGTGCCAGCAGATCAGGACCAGCGGGGTACTTC,CASRSGPAGYF
NA,NA,TRBJ2-4,14,TRBV7-2,TGTGCCTCCGGCCGGGACCCCGGGGGAAACATTCAGTACTTC,CASGRDPGGNIQYF
TRBD2,NA,TRBJ2-2,17,TRBV2,TGTGCCAGCAGGGGACTAGCGGGGGGGCGGAGGACCGGGGAGCTGTTTTTT,CASRGLAGGRRTGELFF
NA,NA,TRBJ1-6,13,TRBV6-5,TGTGCCAGCAGAAACCATGGGAATTCACCCCTCCACTTT,CASRNHGNSPLHF
NA,NA,TRBJ1-3,15,TRBV11-2,TGTGCCAGCAGCTTGCCCGGGACCTCTGGAAACACCATATATTTT,CASSLPGTSGNTIYF
NA,NA,TRBJ1-6,15,TRBV7-2,TGTGCCAGCAGCTTGGAGAGCTCCTATAATTCACCCCTCCACTTT,CASSLESSYNSPLHF
NA,NA,TRBJ1-1,16,TRBV4-1,TGCGCCAGCAGCCAAGCCCCAAACAGGGAGACCACTGAAGCTTTCTTT,CASSQAPNRETTEAFF
NA,NA,TRBJ1-4,13,TRBV10-2,TGCGCCAGCAGCATGGACATGCATGAAAAACTGTTTTTT,CASSMDMHEKLFF
TRBD2,NA,TRBJ2-7,14,TRBV5-1,TGCGCCAGCAGGTTGAGGGAGGGCCCCTACGAGCAGTACTTC,CASRLREGPYEQYF
TRBD1,NA,TRBJ1-5,16,TRBV5-1,TGCGCCAGCAGCTTGGATGGGACAGCCTACAATCAGCCCCAGCATTTT,CASSLDGTAYNQPQHF
NA,NA,TRBJ1-3,13,TRBV19,TGTGCCAGTAGGTATACCTCTGGAAACACCATATATTTT,CASRYTSGNTIYF
NA,few,TRBJ1-1,12,TRBV7-9,TGTGCCAGCAGCTTAGACTACACTGAAGCTTTCTTT,CASSLDYTEAFF
TRBD1,NA,TRBJ2-7,16,TRBV7-9,TGTGCCAGCAGCTCCTCCTCGGGGGACAGGGGTTACGAGCAGTACTTC,CASSSSSGDRGYEQYF
NA,few,TRBJ1-5,12,TRBV2,TGTGCCAGCAAGGAGGGCAATCAGCCCCAGCATTTT,CASKEGNQPQHF
TRBD2,NA,TRBJ2-5,17,TRBV14,TGTGCCAGCAGCCAATTAAAAATGACTAGCCAGTTGGAGACCCAGTACTTC,CASSQLKMTSQLETQYF
NA,NA,TRBJ1-6,15,TRBV5-1,TGCGCCAGCAGCTTGGCCGGGGGTTTTAATTCACCCCTCCACTTT,CASSLAGGFNSPLHF
NA,once,TRBJ1-2,14,TRBV27,TGTGCCAGCGGTCTGGGCAGGGGAAGGGGGGGCTACACCTTC,CASGLGRGRGGYTF
NA,few,TRBJ2-3,16,TRBV9,TGTGCCAGCAGCGTAGAGGCCGGGGGGCGCACAGATACGCAGTATTTT,CASSVEAGGRTDTQYF
NA,once,TRBJ1-2,11,TRBV30,TGTGCCTGGAGTACTGAAGGTGGCTACACCTTC,CAWSTEGGYTF
TRBD1,NA,TRBJ1-5,15,TRBV30,TGTGCCTGGAGACCTACAGGGGGCAGGGATCAGCCCCAGCATTTT,CAWRPTGGRDQPQHF
NA,few,TRBJ1-1,12,TRBV13,TGTGCCAGCAGCCATCAGGGACCTGAAGCTTTCTTT,CASSHQGPEAFF
TRBD1,NA,TRBJ1-5,15,TRBV7-2,TGTGCCAGCGTACAACAGGGGAATAGCAATCAGCCCCAGCATTTT,CASVQQGNSNQPQHF
TRBD1,NA,TRBJ1-2,13,TRBV19,TGTGCCAGTAGTACACGGACAGGGGGCGGCTACACCTTC,CASSTRTGGGYTF
TRBD1,NA,TRBJ2-7,17,TRBV5-4,TGTGCCAGCAGCTCTGGCAGGGACAGGGGGACAAGGTACGAGCAGTACTTC,CASSSGRDRGTRYEQYF
NA,NA,TRBJ2-1,14,TRBV9,TGTGCCAGCAGCGTAAGGGCAGAACTGGGTGAGCAGTTCTTC,CASSVRAELGEQFF